This paragraph covers one T cell receptor beta chain sequence. The antigen is undetermined. This sample stems from a study of identical twins. The cDNA had a unique molecular identifier and a template-switch universal primer site. TCRdb redid the calling of the 5' RACE reads with MiXCR, one entry per CDR3 protein. This repertoire shows 250,000 to 300,000 distinct CDR3 sequences, more than 8% found once; its top ten account for 7% to 8.5%. This CDR3 is 21 amino acids long. CDR1 is KGHDR and CDR2 is SFDVKD in the germline V gene. Study observations and caveats: Modeled out-of-frame TCR alpha sharing in monozygotic twins fell below observed levels. Excess sharing between twins was weaker in beta out-of-frame sequences.

The sample also formed part of further work on yellow fever vaccine responses in identical twins.

Material for sequencing was CD8+ T cells sorted from blood. The rearrangement links TRBV24-1 to TRBJ2-1; the D gene is possibly TRBD2 (5 bases). This TCR was sampled from a young woman in good health. CDR3 DNA sequence: TGTGCGGCCAGTGATCCCCTGGTGGCGGGCGAGAAAATTGTATCCTACAATGAGCAGTTCTTC. This codes for CAASDPLVAGEKIVSYNEQFF.